The T cell receptor (beta chain) under discussion was sequenced for a study of OX40 agonist ivuxolimab in advanced cancers. In the study overall: The study enrolled dose-escalation patients with hepatocellular carcinoma, melanoma, renal cell or head and neck cancer. Subjects had a mean age of roughly 60 years, with a range of roughly 20 to 79; roughly 83% were male.

V was trimmed by 8 bases and J by 4 bases, leaving 14 bases between them. CDR3 length equals 14 residues. Germline V gene data show CDR1 as LNHDA and CDR2 as SQIVND (reference sequence). The assay was immunoSEQ multiplex PCR, and TCRdb's table has in-frame clones only and misses some. The sample has some 100,000 clones, approximately 80% seen once. This receptor was identified in an adult with an advanced solid tumor such as melanoma, head and neck, liver or kidney cancer. This rearrangement joins TRBV19 to TRBJ1-4; a weak D match, TRBD1 (6 bases). The sample here was CD4+ or CD8+ T cells sorted from blood, taken in a trial of the OX40 agonist ivuxolimab. CDR3 residues: CASRRQEGNEKLFF. In DNA form, the CDR3 reads TGTGCCAGTCGCAGACAGGAGGGTAATGAAAAACTGTTTTTT.